This is a list of T cell receptor beta chains from one sample in a study of T cell responses to AZD1222 COVID-19 vaccine. Assay used: immunoSEQ multiplex PCR; TCRdb lists only in-frame clones, some missing. The profile shows 83,000 or so clones, roughly 83% of them singletons. The sample in question was peripheral blood, obtained on day 0 of AZD1222 vaccination. All receptors come from an adult in good health. CDR3s leave out the opening cysteine and the closing phenylalanine or tryptophan. Each record gives: clone size, J gene, CDR3 length, D gene, V gene, CDR3 protein. D genes are given only for firm matches. Size values are once, few and many counts, or a class for expanded clones, and some rows have none.

few TRBJ2-1 13 NA TRBV7-2 ASSLGPNPYNEQF
NA TRBJ2-1 14 TRBD2 TRBV3-1/TRBV3-2 ASSLLAGQTYNEQF
NA TRBJ2-3 12 TRBD2 TRBV7-8 ASSDGTSRYTQY
NA TRBJ2-1 12 NA TRBV6-5 ASFIRSSYNEQF
NA TRBJ1-2 12 NA TRBV5-1 ASSLGQGHYGYT
NA TRBJ2-1 16 TRBD2 TRBV24-1 ATSDPSGGAGVRNEQF
NA TRBJ2-5 14 TRBD2 TRBV3-1/TRBV3-2 ASSQVLSGNQETQY
NA TRBJ2-3 15 TRBD2 TRBV19 ASSIEDSGGLTDTQY
NA TRBJ1-5 14 NA TRBV19 ASSSFAAGDNQPQH
once TRBJ2-7 13 TRBD2 TRBV10-2 ASHALVTGGYEQY
NA TRBJ2-5 9 NA TRBV6-5 ASRDQETQY
NA TRBJ2-4 12 TRBD1 TRBV5-6 ASSGLRTGDIQY
NA TRBJ1-4 13 TRBD1 TRBV5-1 ASSLQGATNEKLF
NA TRBJ2-3 14 TRBD2 TRBV7-9 ASSLGSLAGGYTQY
once TRBJ1-5 10 TRBD1 TRBV27 ASRQGNQPQH
NA TRBJ1-3 11 NA TRBV18 ASSPDTGNTIY
NA TRBJ2-3 13 NA TRBV14 ASSRWTGSTDTQY
NA TRBJ1-5 13 TRBD1 TRBV5-8 ASSEGQFSNQPQH
NA TRBJ2-5 12 TRBD2 TRBV4-1 ASSLLAGGETQY
NA TRBJ1-3 14 TRBD1 TRBV5-5 ASSLARDSPGNTIY
once TRBJ1-2 12 NA TRBV5-1 ASSLAQGIDGYT
NA TRBJ2-6 13 TRBD1 TRBV19 ASSPRGPGANVLT
NA TRBJ2-7 14 NA TRBV14 ASSQSRTHSTYEQY
NA TRBJ2-1 10 NA TRBV18 ASSPQGNEQF
once TRBJ1-4 11 NA TRBV7-8 ASSSGPREKLF
NA TRBJ2-1 15 TRBD2 TRBV5-5 ASSSTGGLSSYNEQF
NA TRBJ2-7 12 NA TRBV18 ASSPPTWVDEQY
NA TRBJ2-7 12 NA TRBV30 AWSGRISTYEQY
NA TRBJ1-5 14 NA TRBV6-2/TRBV6-3 ASSYYGQMGNQPQH
NA TRBJ1-1 12 NA TRBV18 ASSPISGETEAF
NA TRBJ1-2 11 TRBD1 TRBV27 ASSRPQGEGYT
NA TRBJ1-2 9 NA TRBV6-2/TRBV6-3 ASSTPPDGY
NA TRBJ1-5 12 NA TRBV4-1 ASSQGRGGQPQH
NA TRBJ1-6 13 NA TRBV11-2 ASSLLAGKNSPLH
NA TRBJ1-6 13 NA TRBV7-9 ASSDKKGGNSPLH
NA TRBJ2-3 13 TRBD2 TRBV2 ASRVLTSGTDTQY
once TRBJ1-1 9 NA TRBV7-2 ASSMGVKAF
NA TRBJ2-7 14 TRBD2 TRBV19 ASSISRASGSGEQY
NA TRBJ1-4 12 NA TRBV7-9 ASSFAPEIEKLF
NA TRBJ1-4 14 NA TRBV30 AWRAIGGSTNEKLF
NA TRBJ2-5 13 NA TRBV2 ASSEALGRGETQY
once TRBJ2-7 12 NA TRBV3-1/TRBV3-2 ASSQERGLREQY
NA TRBJ1-6 14 NA TRBV9 ASTPAGGSHNSPLH
NA TRBJ2-1 11 NA TRBV19 ASSIGAGNEQF
NA TRBJ2-7 14 NA TRBV5-3 ARSHSFGGWPYEQY
once TRBJ1-2 13 NA TRBV19 ASTVVLRGRYGYT
NA TRBJ1-5 12 NA TRBV28 ASIPGPSNQPQH
NA TRBJ1-5 18 TRBD1 TRBV6-2/TRBV6-3 ASSYSTSGQGFLGNQPQH
NA TRBJ1-1 11 NA TRBV10-3 ASSPTAESEAF
NA TRBJ1-2 13 TRBD1 TRBV7-2 ASSLTGQGGYGYT
once TRBJ2-2 11 NA TRBV5-1 ASSLGTPGELF
NA TRBJ1-4 13 TRBD1 TRBV11-2 ASSIDRGPNEKLF
NA TRBJ2-7 13 NA TRBV5-6 ASRSPGPAAGEQY
NA TRBJ2-2 12 NA TRBV19 ASRKTQQTGELF
NA TRBJ1-5 12 TRBD1 TRBV9 ASSVGQGLQPQH